This TCR beta chain was profiled in a study of blood T cell repertoires in COVID-19 (dated by TCRdb to about 2020). In the study overall: Collaborator samples came from the United States, Italy and Spain and covered acute and convalescent phases of COVID-19. The material from the prospective study consisted of cDNA or gDNA derived from T cells, B-cell-depleted T cells, or PBMCs. The dataset comprised deeply sampled blood TCRbeta repertoires from subjects exposed to, actively infected with, or recovered from COVID-19. A freely available public database, intended as a resource for researchers studying the immune response to SARS-CoV-2, is where the repertoires were released. Samples came from the ongoing ImmuneRACE study (first 160 participants) plus 1,254 subjects from 6 global collaborators. The sample metadata nearly always contained a de-identified subject ID, COVID-19 status, age in years and sex. Where HLA class I and class II types were available, the types were taken from metadata supplied by the sample provider, not from assay-based typing.

The immunoSEQ Assay, a bias-controlled multiplex PCR, was used to amplify TCRbeta CDR3 regions from genomic DNA. As for the original processing: Within the assay, amplification of reference gene primers was used to estimate how many nucleated cells each sample contained. To quantify the absolute abundance of each unique TCRbeta CDR3 rearrangement, sequence reads were collapsed and filtered. For each sample, productive Simpson clonality was calculated as the square root of Simpson's diversity index over productive rearrangements. TCRdb holds this immuneACCESS table with in-frame rearrangements only. Some clones are missing; in checked studies, unresolved V genes explain under half, and the rest has no known cause. V and J calls and clone size come straight from that table; D and trimming were deduced from the DNA. This sample comprises some 300,000 clones, around 90% of them detected only once. The ten largest clones add up to around 1% of the sample.

Results and caveats for the whole study, not just this receptor: The amount of clinical and demographic metadata varied by source and participant and was provided uncurated.

With respect to this clone: Which antigen it targets is not known. Base-call qualities are not available, and no considerably larger clone is one nucleotide away.

Participants in the prospective study were enrolled through a virtual design, were aged roughly 18 to 90 years, and lived in some 24 United States geographic areas. In the prospective study, cohorts were assigned on the basis of participant-reported clinical history obtained from a screening survey and a study questionnaire. Recovered participants in ImmuneRACE Cohort 3 were defined as having two consecutive negative NP/OP PCR tests, clearance from a healthcare professional, or resolution of symptoms. Mobile phlebotomists in the prospective study collected whole blood, serum and a nasopharyngeal or oropharyngeal swab from every participant. Prospective study participants could optionally give additional blood draws and questionnaires over a roughly two-month period. Blood samples from the prospective study were shipped frozen or at room temperature prior to DNA extraction. Sequences were obtained from PBMCs or T cells enriched from blood (not recorded which). The receptor was derived from a woman aged 25-40 years who had recovered from COVID-19.

The CDR3: CASSQDGEGLAYEQYF. The DNA reads TGCGCCAGCAGCCAAGATGGCGAGGGATTGGCCTACGAGCAGTACTTC. The sequence is built from TRBV4-1 and TRBJ2-7; possibly the D gene is TRBD2, per 5 matching bases. The CDR1 and CDR2 encoded by the germline V gene are MGHRA and YSYEKL. The CDR3 covers 16 residues, taking in both the cysteine and the phenylalanine. The DNA shown is the 48-base CDR3, in frame from base 1. V lost 0 bases and J lost 2 bases; the stretch between them is 14 bases long.